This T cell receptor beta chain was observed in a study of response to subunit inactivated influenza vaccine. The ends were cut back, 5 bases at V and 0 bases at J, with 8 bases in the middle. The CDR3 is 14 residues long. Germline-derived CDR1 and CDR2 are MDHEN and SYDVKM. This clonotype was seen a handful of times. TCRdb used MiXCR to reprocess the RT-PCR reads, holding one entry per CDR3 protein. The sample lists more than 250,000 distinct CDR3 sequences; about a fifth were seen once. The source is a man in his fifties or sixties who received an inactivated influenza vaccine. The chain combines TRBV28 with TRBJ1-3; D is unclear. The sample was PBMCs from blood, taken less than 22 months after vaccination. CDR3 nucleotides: TGTGCCAGCAGTAAGGGCTTCTCTGGAAACACCATATATTTT. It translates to CASSKGFSGNTIYF.